A selection of T cell receptor beta chains follows, all from one sample in a study of shared clonotypes between healthy human individuals. Profiled with immunoSEQ multiplex PCR; TCRdb holds only in-frame clones, not every one. The table lists about 2.1 million clones, roughly 95% of them singletons, with around 1.8% in the top ten. Sequenced sample: naive CD8+ T cells from PBMCs. The receptors derive from a man between 18 and 29 years old in good health. Some clones in this sample may be carry-over from other donors' samples. CDR3s include the opening cysteine and the closing phenylalanine or tryptophan. The D gene is left open where the match is weak. Rows may omit the clone size; those that give it use once, few, many or a size class.

J	D	V	size	DNA	CDR3
TRBJ2-1	TRBD2	TRBV27	.	TGTGCCAGCAGTATAGCGGGCTCCTACAATGAGCAGTTCTTC	CASSIAGSYNEQFF
TRBJ1-5	.	TRBV6-5	.	TGTGCCAGCAGTAGTTCCTATAGCAATCAGCCCCAGCATTTT	CASSSSYSNQPQHF
TRBJ1-2	TRBD1	TRBV27	.	TGTGCCAGCAGAGAGGACAGGGACTATGGCTACACCTTC	CASREDRDYGYTF
TRBJ1-5	.	TRBV27	.	TGTGCCAGCAGTTCAAGGGGTGTGAGTCAGCCCCAGCATTTT	CASSSRGVSQPQHF
TRBJ2-1	TRBD2	TRBV6-6	.	TGTGCCAGCAGTTACTCTGGCGGGAGGGCCAACAATGAGCAGTTCTTC	CASSYSGGRANNEQFF
TRBJ2-3	.	TRBV27	.	TGTGCCAGCAGGCTTATCCCGACATTAGCTGGCAGGGATACGCAGTATTTT	CASRLIPTLAGRDTQYF
TRBJ1-1	.	TRBV7-9	.	TGTGCCAGCAGCCCCCTTCACGGGATGAACACTGAAGCTTTCTTT	CASSPLHGMNTEAFF
TRBJ2-1	.	TRBV4-2	.	TGTGCCAGCAGCCCCCCAAGCAGCCTTGGTGATGAGCAGTTCTTC	CASSPPSSLGDEQFF
TRBJ2-7	TRBD2	TRBV5-1	.	TGCGCCAGCAGCCTACTGACTAGCGGGATGACATACGAGCAGTACTTC	CASSLLTSGMTYEQYF
TRBJ1-2	.	TRBV4-3	.	TGCGCCAGCAGCTTTGAGGACTCCTGGAAGGTCTATGGCTACACCTTC	CASSFEDSWKVYGYTF
TRBJ1-5	.	TRBV27	.	TGTGCCAGCAGGCCCGACCAGGGTTATAGCAATCAGCCCCAGCATTTT	CASRPDQGYSNQPQHF
TRBJ1-4	.	TRBV21-1	.	TGTGCCAGCAGCAGCTTGATGGGGGAAAGGGAGGTGGAAAAACTGTTTTTT	CASSSLMGEREVEKLFF
TRBJ1-1	.	TRBV6-5	once	TGTGCCAGCAGTTACCGGTCGCAGTACACTGAAGCTTTCTTT	CASSYRSQYTEAFF